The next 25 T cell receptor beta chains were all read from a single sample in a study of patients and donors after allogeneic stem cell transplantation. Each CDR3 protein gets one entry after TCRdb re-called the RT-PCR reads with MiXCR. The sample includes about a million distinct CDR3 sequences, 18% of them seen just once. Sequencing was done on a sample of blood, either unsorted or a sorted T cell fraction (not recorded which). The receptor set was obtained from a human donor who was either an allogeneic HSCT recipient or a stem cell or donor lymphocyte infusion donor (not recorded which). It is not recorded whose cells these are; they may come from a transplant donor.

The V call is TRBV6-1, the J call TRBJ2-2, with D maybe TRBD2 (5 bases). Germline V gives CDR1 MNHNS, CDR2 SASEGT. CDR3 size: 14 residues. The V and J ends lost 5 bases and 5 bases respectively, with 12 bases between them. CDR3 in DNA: TGTGCCAGCAGTCCCGGACTGATAACCGGGGAGCTGTTTTTT. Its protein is CASSPGLITGELFF.

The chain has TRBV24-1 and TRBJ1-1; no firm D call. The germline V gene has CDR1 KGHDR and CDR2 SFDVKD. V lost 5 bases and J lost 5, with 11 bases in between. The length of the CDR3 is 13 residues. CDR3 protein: CATSGGRRTEAFF. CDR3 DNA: TGTGCCACCAGTGGCGGCCGGCGGACTGAAGCTTTCTTT.

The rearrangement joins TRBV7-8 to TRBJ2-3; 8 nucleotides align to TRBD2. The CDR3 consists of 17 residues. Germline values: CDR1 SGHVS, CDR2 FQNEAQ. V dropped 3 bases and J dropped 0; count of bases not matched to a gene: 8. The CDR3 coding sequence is TGTGCCAGCAGCTTGTACCATAGCGGGGCCAGCACAGATACGCAGTATTTT. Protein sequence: CASSLYHSGASTDTQYF. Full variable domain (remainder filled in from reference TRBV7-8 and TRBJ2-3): GAGVSQSPRYKVAKRGQDVALRCDPISGHVSLFWYQQALGQGPEFLTYFQNEAQLDKSGLPSDRFFAERPEGSVSTLKIQRTQQEDSAVYLCASSLYHSGASTDTQYFGPGTRLTVL.

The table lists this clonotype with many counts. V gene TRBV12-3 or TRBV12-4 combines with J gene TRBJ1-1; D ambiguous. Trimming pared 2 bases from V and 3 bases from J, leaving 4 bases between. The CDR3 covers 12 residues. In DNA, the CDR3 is TGTGCCAGCAGTTTACGGGACACTGAAGCTTTCTTT. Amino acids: CASSLRDTEAFF.

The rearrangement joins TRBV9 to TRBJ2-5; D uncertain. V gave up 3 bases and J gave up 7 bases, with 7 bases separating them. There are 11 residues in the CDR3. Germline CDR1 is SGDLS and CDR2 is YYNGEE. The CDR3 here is CASSGHGTQYF. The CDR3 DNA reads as TGTGCCAGCAGCGGTCATGGGACCCAGTACTTC. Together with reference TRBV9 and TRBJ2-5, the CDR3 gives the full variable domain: DSGVTQTPKHLITATGQRVTLRCSPRSGDLSVYWYQQSLDQGLQFLIQYYNGEERAKGNILERFSAQQFPDLHSELNLSSLELGDSALYFCASSGHGTQYFGPGTRLLVL.

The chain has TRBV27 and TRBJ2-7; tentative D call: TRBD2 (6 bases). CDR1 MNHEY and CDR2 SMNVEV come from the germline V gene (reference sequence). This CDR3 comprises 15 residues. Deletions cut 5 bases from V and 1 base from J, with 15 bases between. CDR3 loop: CASSTQRARSYEQYF. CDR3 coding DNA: TGTGCCAGCAGTACCCAGCGGGCTAGGTCCTACGAGCAGTACTTC.

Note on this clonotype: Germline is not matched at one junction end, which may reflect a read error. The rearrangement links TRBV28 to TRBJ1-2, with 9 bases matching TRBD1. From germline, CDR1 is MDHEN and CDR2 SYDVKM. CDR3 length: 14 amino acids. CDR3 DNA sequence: TGTGCCAGCACTTTACAGGGGGCGCGGTTAATCTACACCTTC. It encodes CASTLQGARLIYTF.

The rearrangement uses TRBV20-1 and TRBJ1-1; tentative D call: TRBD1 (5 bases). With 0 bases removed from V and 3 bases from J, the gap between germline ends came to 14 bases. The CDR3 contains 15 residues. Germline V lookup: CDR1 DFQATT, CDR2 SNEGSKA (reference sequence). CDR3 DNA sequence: TGCAGTGCTAGAGATTACCAGGGTTGGTACACTGAAGCTTTCTTT. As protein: CSARDYQGWYTEAFF.

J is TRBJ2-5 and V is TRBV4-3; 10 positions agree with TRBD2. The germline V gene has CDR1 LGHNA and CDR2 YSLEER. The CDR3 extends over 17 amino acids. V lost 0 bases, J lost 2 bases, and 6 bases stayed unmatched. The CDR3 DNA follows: TGCGCCAGCAGCCAAGATCGTATAGCGGGGGGTCAAGAGACCCAGTACTTC. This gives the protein CASSQDRIAGGQETQYF.

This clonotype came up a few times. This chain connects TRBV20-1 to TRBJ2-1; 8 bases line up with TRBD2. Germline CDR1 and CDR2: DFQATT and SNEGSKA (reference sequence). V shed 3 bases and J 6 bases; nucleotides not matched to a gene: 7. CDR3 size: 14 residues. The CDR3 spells CSASSSGSFNEQFF. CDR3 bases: TGCAGTGCTAGCTCCAGCGGGAGTTTCAATGAGCAGTTCTTC.

The CDR3 nucleotides read TGTGCCAGCAGCTTAGTCCCAGCGGGGGGCCACAATGAGCAGTTCTTC. This gives the protein CASSLVPAGGHNEQFF. The genes are TRBV7-2 and TRBJ2-1, with TRBD2 identical over 9 bases. This CDR3 is built from 16 residues. V shed 1 base and J 5 bases; nucleotides not matched to a gene: 6. Germline-derived CDR1 and CDR2 are SGHTA and FQGNSA.

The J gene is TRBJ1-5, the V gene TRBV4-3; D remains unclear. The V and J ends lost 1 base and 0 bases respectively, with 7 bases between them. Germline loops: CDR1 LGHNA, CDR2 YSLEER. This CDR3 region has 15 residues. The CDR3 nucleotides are TGCGCCAGCAGCCAAGGCAGTCATAGCAATCAGCCCCAGCATTTT. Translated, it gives CASSQGSHSNQPQHF.

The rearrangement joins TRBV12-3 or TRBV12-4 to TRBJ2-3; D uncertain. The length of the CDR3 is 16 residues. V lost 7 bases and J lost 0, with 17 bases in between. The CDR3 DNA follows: TGTGCCAGCAACCCCCAGTCCAGCTCTAGCACAGATACGCAGTATTTT. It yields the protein CASNPQSSSSTDTQYF.

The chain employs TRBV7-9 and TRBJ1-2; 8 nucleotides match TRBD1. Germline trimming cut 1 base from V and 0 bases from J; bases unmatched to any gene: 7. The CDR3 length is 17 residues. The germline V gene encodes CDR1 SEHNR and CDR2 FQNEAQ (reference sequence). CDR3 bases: TGTGCCAGCAGCTTAGGGACAGGGCCCTTTTCTAACTATGGCTACACCTTC. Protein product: CASSLGTGPFSNYGYTF.

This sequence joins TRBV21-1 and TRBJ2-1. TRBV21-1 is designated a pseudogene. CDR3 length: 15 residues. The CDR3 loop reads CASSKGETNEDEQFF. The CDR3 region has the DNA TGTGCCAGCAGCAAAGGAGAGACAAATGAAGATGAGCAGTTCTTC.

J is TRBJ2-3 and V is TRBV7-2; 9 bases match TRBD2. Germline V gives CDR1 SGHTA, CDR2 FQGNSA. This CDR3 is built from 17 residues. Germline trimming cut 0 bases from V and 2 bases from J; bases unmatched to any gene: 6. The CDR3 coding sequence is TGTGCCAGCAGCTTAGCTCTAGCGGGGTCGCCCACAGATACGCAGTATTTT. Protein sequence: CASSLALAGSPTDTQYF.

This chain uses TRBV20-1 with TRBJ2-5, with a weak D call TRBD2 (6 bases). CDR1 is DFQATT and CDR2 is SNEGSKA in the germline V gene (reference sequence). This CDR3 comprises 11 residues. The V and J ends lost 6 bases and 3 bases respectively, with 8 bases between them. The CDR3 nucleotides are TGCAGTGCGAGGACTAAAGAGACCCAGTACTTC. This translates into CSARTKETQYF.

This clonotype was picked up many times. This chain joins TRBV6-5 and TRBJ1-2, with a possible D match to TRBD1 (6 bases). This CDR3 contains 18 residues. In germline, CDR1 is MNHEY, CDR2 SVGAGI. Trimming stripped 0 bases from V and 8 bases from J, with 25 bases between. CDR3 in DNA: TGTGCCAGCAGTTACTCCGTATCACAGTGGCCAGGGGATGACGGCTACACCTTC. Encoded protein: CASSYSVSQWPGDDGYTF.

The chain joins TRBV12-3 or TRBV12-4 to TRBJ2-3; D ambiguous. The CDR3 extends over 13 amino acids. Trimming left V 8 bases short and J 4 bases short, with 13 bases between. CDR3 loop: CASLYRAADTQYF. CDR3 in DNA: TGTGCCAGCTTATATCGGGCGGCAGATACGCAGTATTTT.

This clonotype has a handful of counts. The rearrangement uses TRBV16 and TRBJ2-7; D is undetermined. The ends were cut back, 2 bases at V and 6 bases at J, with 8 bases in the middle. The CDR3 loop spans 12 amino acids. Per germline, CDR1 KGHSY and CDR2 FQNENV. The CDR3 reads CASSQGRPEQYF. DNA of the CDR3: TGTGCCAGCAGCCAAGGGCGACCCGAGCAGTACTTC.

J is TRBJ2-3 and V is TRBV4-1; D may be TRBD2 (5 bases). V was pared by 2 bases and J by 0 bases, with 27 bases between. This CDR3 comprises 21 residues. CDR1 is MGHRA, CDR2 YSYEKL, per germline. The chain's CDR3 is CASSQRYSFLWKRNSTDTQYF. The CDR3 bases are TGCGCCAGCAGCCAAAGGTACTCTTTCCTTTGGAAGCGGAATAGCACAGATACGCAGTATTTT.

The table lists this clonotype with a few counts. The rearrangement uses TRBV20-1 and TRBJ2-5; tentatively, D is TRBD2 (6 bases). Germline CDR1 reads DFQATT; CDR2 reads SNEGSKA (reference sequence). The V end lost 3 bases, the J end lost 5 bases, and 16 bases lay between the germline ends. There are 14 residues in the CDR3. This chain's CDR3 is CSASLRGAGETQYF. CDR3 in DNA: TGCAGTGCTAGTCTAAGGGGTGCGGGGGAGACCCAGTACTTC.

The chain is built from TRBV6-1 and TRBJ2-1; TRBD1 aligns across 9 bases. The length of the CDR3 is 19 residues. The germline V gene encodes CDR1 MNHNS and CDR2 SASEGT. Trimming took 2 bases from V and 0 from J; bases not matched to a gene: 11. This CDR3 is CASSELGTGFTSSYNEQFF. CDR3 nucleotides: TGTGCCAGCAGTGAACTGGGGACAGGGTTCACGAGCTCCTACAATGAGCAGTTCTTC.

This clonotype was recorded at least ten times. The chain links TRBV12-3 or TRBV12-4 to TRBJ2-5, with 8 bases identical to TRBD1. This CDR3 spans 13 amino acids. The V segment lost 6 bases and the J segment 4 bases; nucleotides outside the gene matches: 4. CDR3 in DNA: TGTGCCAGCAGCTACGACAGGGGAGAGACCCAGTACTTC. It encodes CASSYDRGETQYF.

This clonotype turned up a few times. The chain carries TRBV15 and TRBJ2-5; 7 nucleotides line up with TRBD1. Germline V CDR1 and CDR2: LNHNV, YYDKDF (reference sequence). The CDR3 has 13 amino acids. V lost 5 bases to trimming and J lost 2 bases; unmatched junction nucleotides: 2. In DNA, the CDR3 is TGTGCCACCAGCGAGGGACAGCAAGAGACCCAGTACTTC. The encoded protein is CATSEGQQETQYF.